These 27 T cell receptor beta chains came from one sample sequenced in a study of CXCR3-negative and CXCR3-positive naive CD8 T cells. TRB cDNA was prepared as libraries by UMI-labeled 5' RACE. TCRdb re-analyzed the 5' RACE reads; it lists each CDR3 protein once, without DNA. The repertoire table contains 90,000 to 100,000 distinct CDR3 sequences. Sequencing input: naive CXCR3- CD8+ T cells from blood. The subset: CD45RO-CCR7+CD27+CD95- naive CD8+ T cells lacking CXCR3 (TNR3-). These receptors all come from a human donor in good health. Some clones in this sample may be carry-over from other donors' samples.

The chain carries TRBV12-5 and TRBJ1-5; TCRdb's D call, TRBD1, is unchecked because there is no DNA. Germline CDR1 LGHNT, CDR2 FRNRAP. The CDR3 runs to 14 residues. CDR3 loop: CASGPGTDNQPQHF.

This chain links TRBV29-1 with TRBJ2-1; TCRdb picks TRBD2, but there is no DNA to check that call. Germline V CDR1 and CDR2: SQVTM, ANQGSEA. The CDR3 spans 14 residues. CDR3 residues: CSVELAGTYNEQFF.

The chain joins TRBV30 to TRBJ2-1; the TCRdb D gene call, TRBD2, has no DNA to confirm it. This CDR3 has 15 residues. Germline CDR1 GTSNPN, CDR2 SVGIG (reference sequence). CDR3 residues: CAWSPSGGYYNEQFF.

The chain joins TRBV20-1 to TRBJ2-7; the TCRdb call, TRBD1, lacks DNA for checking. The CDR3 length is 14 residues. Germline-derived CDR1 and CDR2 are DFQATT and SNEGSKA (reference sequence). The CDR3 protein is CSANSAAPSYEQYF.

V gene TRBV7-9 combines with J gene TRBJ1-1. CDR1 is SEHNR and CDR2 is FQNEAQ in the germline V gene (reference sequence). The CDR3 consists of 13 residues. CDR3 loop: CASSFQEHTEAFF.

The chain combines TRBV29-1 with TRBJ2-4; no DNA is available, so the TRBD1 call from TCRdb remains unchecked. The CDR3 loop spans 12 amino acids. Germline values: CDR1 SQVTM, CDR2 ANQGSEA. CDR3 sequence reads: CSVEALGDIQYF.

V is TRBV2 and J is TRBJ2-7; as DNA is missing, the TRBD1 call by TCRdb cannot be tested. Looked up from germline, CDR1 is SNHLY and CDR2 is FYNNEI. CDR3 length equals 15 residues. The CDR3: CASSENRDRFHEQYF. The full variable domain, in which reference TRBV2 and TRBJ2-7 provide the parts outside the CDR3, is EPEVTQTPSHQVTQMGQEVILRCVPISNHLYFYWYRQILGQKVEFLVSFYNNEISEKSEIFDDQFSVERPDGSNFTLKIRSTKLEDSAMYFCASSENRDRFHEQYFGPGTRLTVT.

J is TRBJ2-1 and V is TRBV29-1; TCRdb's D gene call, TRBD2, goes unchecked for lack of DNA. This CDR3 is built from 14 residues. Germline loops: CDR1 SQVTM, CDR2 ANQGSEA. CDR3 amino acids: CSVELAGVNYEQFF.

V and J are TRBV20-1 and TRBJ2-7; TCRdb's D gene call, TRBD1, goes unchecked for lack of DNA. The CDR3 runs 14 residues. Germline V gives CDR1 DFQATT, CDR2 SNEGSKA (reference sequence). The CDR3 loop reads CSARAGADFYEQYF.

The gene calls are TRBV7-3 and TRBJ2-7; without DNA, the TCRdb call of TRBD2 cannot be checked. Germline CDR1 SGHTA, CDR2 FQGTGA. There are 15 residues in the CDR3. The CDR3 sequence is CASSPTSGGTYEQYF.

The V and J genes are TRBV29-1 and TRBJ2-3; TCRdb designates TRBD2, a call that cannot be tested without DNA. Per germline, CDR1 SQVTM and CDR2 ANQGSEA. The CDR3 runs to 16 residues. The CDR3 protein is CSVDFLSSGSTDTQYF.

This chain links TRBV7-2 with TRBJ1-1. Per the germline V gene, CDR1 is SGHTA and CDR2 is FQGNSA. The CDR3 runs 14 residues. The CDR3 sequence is CASSLGGGDTEAFF.

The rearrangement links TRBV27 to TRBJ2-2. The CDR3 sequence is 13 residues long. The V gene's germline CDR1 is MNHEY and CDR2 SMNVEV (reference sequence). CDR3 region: CASSLNSVGELFF.

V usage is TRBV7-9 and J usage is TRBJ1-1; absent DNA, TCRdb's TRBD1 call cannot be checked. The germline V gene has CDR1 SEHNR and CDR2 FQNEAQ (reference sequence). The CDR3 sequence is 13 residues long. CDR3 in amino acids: CASSTGGNTEAFF. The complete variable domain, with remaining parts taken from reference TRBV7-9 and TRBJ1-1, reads DTGVSQNPRHKITKRGQNVTFRCDPISEHNRLYWYRQTLGQGPEFLTYFQNEAQLEKSRLLSDRFSAERPKGSFSTLEIQRTEQGDSAMYLCASSTGGNTEAFFGQGTRLTVV.

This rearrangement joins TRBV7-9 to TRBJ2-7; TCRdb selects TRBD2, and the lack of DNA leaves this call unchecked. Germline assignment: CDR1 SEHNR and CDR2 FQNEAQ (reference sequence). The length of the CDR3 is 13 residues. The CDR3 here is CASSPPAGYEQYF.

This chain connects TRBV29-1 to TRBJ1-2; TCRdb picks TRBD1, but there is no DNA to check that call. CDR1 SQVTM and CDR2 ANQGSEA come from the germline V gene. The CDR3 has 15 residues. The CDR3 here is CSVETGQESLYGYTF.

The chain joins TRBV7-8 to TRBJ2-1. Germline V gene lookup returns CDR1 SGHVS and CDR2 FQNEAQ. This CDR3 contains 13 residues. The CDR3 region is CASSLAMGNEQFF.

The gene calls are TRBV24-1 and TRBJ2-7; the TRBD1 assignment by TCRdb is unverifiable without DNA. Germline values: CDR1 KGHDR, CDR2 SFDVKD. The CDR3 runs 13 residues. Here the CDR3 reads CATSDWTGREQYF.

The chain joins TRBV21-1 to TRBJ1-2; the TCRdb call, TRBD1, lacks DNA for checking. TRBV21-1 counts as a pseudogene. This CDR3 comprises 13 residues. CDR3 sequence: CASSGQGMWGYTF.

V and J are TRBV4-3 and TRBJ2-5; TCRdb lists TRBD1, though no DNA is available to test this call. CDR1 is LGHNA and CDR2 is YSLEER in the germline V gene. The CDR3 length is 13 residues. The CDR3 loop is CASSQDRVETQYF.

CDR3: CASSSLTSGGTQETQYF. The rearrangement joins TRBV7-9 to TRBJ2-5; TCRdb's assignment of TRBD2 cannot be checked, as there is no DNA. The CDR3 contains 17 residues. In germline, CDR1 is SEHNR, CDR2 FQNEAQ (reference sequence).

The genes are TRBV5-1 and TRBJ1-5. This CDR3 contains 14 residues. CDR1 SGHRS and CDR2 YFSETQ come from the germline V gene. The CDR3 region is CASSFLGLDQPPHF.

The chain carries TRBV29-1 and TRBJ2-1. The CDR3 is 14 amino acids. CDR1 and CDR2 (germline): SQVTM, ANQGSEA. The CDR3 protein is CSVVRDSPYNEQFF.

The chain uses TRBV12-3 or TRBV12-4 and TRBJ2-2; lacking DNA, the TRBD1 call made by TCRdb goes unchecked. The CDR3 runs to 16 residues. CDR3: CASRRTGTANTGELFF.

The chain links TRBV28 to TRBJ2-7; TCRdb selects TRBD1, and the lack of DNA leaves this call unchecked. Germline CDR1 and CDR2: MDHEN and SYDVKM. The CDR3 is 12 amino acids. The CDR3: CAWGPGYYEQYF.

The CDR3 is CASSDTEPYNEQFF. The gene calls are TRBV5-6 and TRBJ2-1. This CDR3 contains 14 residues. CDR1 and CDR2 (germline): SGHDT, YYEEEE. Looking up the rest from reference TRBV5-6 and TRBJ2-1 gives the full variable domain: DAGVTQSPTHLIKTRGQQVTLRCSPKSGHDTVSWYQQALGQGPQFIFQYYEEEERQRGNFPDRFSGHQFPNYSSELNVNALLLGDSALYLCASSDTEPYNEQFFGPGTRLTVL.

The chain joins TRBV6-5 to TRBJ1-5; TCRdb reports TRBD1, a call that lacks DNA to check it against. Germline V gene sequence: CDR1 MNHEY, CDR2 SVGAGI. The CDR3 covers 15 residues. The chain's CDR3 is CASSFGQGDSLPQHF.